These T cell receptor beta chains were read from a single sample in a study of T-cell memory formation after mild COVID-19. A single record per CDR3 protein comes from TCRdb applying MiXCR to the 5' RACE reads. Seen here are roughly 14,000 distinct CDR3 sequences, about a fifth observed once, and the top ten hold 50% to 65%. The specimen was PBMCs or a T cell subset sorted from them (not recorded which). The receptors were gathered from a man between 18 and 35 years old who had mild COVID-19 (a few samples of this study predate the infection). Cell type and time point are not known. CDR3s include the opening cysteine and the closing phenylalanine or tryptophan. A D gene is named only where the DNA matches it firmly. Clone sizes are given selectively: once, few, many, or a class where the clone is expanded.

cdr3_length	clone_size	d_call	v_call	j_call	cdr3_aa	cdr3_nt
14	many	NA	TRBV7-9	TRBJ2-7	CASSSYWGEAPQYF	TGTGCCAGCAGCTCCTATTGGGGTGAGGCACCCCAGTACTTC
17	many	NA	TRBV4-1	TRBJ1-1	CASSQRTEERLNTEAFF	TGCGCCAGCAGCCAAAGGACTGAAGAACGACTGAACACTGAAGCTTTCTTT
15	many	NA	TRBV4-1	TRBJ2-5	CASSQEWATQETQYF	TGCGCCAGCAGCCAAGAGTGGGCTACCCAAGAGACCCAGTACTTC
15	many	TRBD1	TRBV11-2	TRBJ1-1	CASSPRDRRNTEAFF	TGTGCCAGCAGCCCGAGGGACAGGAGAAACACTGAAGCTTTCTTT
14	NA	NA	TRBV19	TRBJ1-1	CASSIYIGPTEAFF	TGTGCCAGTAGTATCTATATCGGTCCCACTGAAGCTTTCTTT
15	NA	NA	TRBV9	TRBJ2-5	CASSSRDALAETQYF	TGTGCCAGCAGCTCCCGGGACGCCCTGGCAGAGACCCAGTACTTC
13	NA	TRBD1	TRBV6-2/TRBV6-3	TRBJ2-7	CASGGQGAYEQYF	TGTGCCAGCGGCGGACAGGGGGCCTACGAGCAGTACTTC
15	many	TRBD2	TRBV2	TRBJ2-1	CASSNRAGTYNEQFF	TGTGCCAGCAGTAACCGAGCGGGGACCTACAATGAGCAGTTCTTC
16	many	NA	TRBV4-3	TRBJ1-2	CASSQDESRANYGYTF	TGCGCCAGCAGCCAAGATGAGTCCAGGGCCAACTATGGCTACACCTTC
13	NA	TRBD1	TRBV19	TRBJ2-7	CASSRQGAEEQYF	TGTGCCAGTAGCCGCCAGGGGGCCGAAGAGCAGTACTTC
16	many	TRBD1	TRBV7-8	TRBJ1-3	CASSLVGTGVYDTIYF	TGTGCCAGCAGCTTAGTGGGGACAGGGGTCTATGACACCATATATTTT
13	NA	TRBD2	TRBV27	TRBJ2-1	CASAGGLAGGQFF	TGTGCCAGCGCCGGAGGGTTAGCGGGGGGGCAGTTCTTC
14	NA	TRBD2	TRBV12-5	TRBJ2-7	CASGEGLATYEQYF	TGTGCTAGTGGGGAGGGACTAGCAACCTACGAGCAGTACTTC
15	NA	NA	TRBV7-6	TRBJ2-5	CASSLAGGSGETQYF	TGTGCCAGCAGCTTAGCAGGGGGTTCCGGAGAGACCCAGTACTTC
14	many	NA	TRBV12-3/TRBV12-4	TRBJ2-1	CASNPPGANNEQFF	TGTGCCAGCAATCCTCCAGGCGCCAACAATGAGCAGTTCTTC
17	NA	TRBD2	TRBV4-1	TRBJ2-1	CASSHKSLAGVDNEQFF	TGCGCCAGCAGCCACAAATCCCTAGCGGGGGTGGACAATGAGCAGTTCTTC
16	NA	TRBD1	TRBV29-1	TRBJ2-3	CSAVPGQGWRVNTQYF	TGCAGCGCTGTCCCGGGACAGGGTTGGAGGGTGAATACGCAGTATTTT
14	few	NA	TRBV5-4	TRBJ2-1	CASSSDYFPSEQFF	TGTGCCAGCAGCTCGGACTACTTTCCAAGTGAGCAGTTCTTC
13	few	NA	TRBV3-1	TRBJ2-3	CASSQGGTDTQYF	TGTGCCAGCAGCCAAGGTGGGACAGATACGCAGTATTTT
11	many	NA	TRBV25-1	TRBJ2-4	CASRRAAKVYF	TGTGCCAGCAGAAGGGCCGCAAAAGTCTACTTC
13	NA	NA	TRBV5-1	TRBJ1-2	CASSFPTGDGYTF	TGCGCCAGCAGCTTTCCCACGGGAGATGGCTACACCTTC
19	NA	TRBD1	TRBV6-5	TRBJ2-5	CASSRPTGFPFMPQETQYF	TGTGCCAGCAGCCGTCCGACAGGGTTTCCCTTCATGCCCCAAGAGACCCAGTACTTC
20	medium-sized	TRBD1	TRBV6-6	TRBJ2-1	CASSPFIYRISGRGSNEQFF	TGTGCCAGCAGCCCCTTTATATATAGGATTTCGGGCAGGGGGTCTAATGAGCAGTTCTTC
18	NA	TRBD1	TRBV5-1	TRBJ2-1	CASRSASPRTGVYNEQFF	TGCGCCAGCAGATCTGCCTCTCCCCGGACAGGGGTCTACAATGAGCAGTTCTTC
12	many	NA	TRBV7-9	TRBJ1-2	CASTSDPHGYTF	TGTGCCAGCACCTCGGACCCACACGGGTACACCTTC
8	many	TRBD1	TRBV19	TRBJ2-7	CASKDRGF	TGTGCCAGTAAGGACAGGGGCTTC
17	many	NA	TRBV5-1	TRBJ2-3	CASKVQGKSTSTDTQYF	TGCGCCAGCAAAGTCCAGGGTAAAAGCACTAGCACAGATACGCAGTATTTT
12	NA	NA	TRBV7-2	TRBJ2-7	CASSLVSTEQYF	TGTGCCAGCAGCTTAGTGTCCACGGAGCAGTACTTC
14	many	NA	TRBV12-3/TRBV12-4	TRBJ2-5	CASSLRLVRETQYF	TGTGCCAGCAGTTTAAGGCTAGTTAGAGAGACCCAGTACTTC
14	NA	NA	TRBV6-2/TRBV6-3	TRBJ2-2	CASRRLGNTGELFF	TGTGCCAGCAGAAGACTAGGGAACACCGGGGAGCTGTTTTTT
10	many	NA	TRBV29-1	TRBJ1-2	CSVVGVGYTF	TGCAGCGTTGTAGGAGTTGGCTACACCTTC
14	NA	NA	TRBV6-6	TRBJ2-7	CASSHGGTLSEQYF	TGTGCCAGCAGCCACGGAGGGACGCTAAGCGAGCAGTACTTC
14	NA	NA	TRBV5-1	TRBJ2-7	CASSDGRGDYEQYF	TGCGCCAGCAGCGACGGACGTGGGGACTACGAGCAGTACTTC
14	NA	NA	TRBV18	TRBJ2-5	CASSPEGLRETQYF	TGTGCCAGCTCACCAGAGGGACTCCGGGAGACCCAGTACTTC
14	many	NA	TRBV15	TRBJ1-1	CATTDAYMNTEAFF	TGTGCCACCACAGATGCTTATATGAACACTGAAGCTTTCTTT
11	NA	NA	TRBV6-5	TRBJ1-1	CASTKYTEAFF	TGTGCCAGCACCAAATACACTGAAGCTTTCTTT
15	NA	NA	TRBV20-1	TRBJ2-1	CSAWRADGAYSEQFF	TGCAGTGCGTGGAGGGCCGATGGGGCCTACAGTGAGCAGTTCTTC
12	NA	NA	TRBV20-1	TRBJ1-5	CSARDGNQPQHF	TGCAGTGCTAGAGATGGGAATCAGCCCCAGCATTTT
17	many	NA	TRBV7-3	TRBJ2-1	CASSHIGRGAPDNEQFF	TGTGCCAGCAGCCATATTGGTAGGGGCGCTCCCGACAATGAGCAGTTCTTC
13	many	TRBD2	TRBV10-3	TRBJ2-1	CAIGSGGALEQFF	TGTGCGATCGGGAGCGGGGGGGCCCTTGAGCAGTTCTTC
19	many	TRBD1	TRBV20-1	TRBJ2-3	CSARGVHPRQGPSTDTQYF	TGCAGTGCTAGGGGGGTTCATCCCCGACAGGGACCTAGCACAGATACGCAGTATTTT
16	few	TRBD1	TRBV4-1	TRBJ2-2	CASSQGRQGASGELFF	TGCGCCAGCAGCCAAGGACGTCAGGGGGCATCCGGGGAGCTGTTTTTT
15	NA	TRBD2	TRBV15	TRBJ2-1	CATSRGGGSYNEQFF	TGTGCCACCAGCAGAGGCGGGGGCTCCTACAATGAGCAGTTCTTC
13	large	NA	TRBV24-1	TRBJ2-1	CATSDRLYNEQFF	TGTGCCACCAGTGATCGTCTCTACAATGAGCAGTTCTTC
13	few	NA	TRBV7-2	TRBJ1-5	CASSPAEFQPQHF	TGTGCCAGCAGCCCCGCGGAGTTCCAGCCCCAGCATTTT
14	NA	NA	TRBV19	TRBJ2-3	CASSLDSFTDTQYF	TGTGCCAGTAGTTTGGACAGCTTCACAGATACGCAGTATTTT